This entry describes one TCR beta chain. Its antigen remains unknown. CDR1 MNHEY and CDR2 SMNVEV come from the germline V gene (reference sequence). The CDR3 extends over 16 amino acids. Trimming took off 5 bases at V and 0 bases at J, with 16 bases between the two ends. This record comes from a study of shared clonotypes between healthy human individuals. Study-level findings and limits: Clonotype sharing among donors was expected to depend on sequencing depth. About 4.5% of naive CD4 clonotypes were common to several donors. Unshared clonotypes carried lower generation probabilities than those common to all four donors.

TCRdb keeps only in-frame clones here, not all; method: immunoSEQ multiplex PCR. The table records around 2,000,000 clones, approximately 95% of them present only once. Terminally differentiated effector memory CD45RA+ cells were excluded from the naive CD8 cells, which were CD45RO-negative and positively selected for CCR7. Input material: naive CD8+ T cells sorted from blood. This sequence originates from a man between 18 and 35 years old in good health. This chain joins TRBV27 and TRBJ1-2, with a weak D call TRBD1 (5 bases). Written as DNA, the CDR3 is TGTGCCAGCAGTCCCTCTCTAGGGGAAACTAACTATGGCTACACCTTC. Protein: CASSPSLGETNYGYTF.